Included here is one T cell receptor beta chain sequence, with context. The data are from a study of T cell responses to AZD1222 COVID-19 vaccine. Clones were read by immunoSEQ multiplex PCR, and TCRdb kept only the in-frame ones, dropping some. Of roughly 140,000 clones listed, 70% to 90% are singletons. Germline loops: CDR1 SGHVS, CDR2 FQNEAQ. V dropped 2 bases and J dropped 7; count of bases not matched to a gene: 13. This CDR3 has 17 residues. The sample was peripheral blood, taken on day 0 of AZD1222 vaccination. This TCR was recovered from an adult in good health. This chain links TRBV7-8 with TRBJ2-1; 8 bases are a match to TRBD1. The CDR3 region has the DNA TGTGCCAGCAGCTTAATTCCCCCAGGGGGCGCGAAGAATGAGCAGTTCTTC. Amino acids: CASSLIPPGGAKNEQFF.